This entry lists 14 T cell receptor beta chains sequenced from one sample in a study of OX40 agonist ivuxolimab in advanced cancers. Method: immunoSEQ multiplex PCR; TCRdb's copy keeps in-frame clones and lacks some. Among approximately 35,000 clones listed, over 75% were seen once. Sample: CD4+ or CD8+ T cells sorted from blood, taken in a trial of the OX40 agonist ivuxolimab. The receptors here all came from an adult with an advanced solid tumor such as melanoma, head and neck, liver or kidney cancer.

The V call is TRBV30, the J call TRBJ2-1, with a possible D match to TRBD2 (6 bases). Looked up from germline, CDR1 is GTSNPN and CDR2 is SVGIG (reference sequence). The CDR3 totals 11 residues. The V and J ends lost 5 bases and 7 bases respectively, with 9 bases between them. The CDR3 DNA reads as TGTGCCTGGCCCAGCGGGAATGAGCAGTTCTTC. Amino acid sequence: CAWPSGNEQFF.

This chain joins TRBV6-5 and TRBJ1-5; D is ambiguous. CDR1 and CDR2 from the germline V gene are MNHEY and SVGAGI. Deletions cut 5 bases from V and 1 base from J, with 9 bases between. CDR3 length: 14 amino acids. Here the CDR3 reads CASSEEWSNQPQHF. The CDR3 bases are TGTGCCAGCAGTGAAGAATGGAGCAATCAGCCCCAGCATTTT.

This clone has just one count. The chain joins TRBV28 to TRBJ2-5, with unresolved D. Judging by the DNA end, TRBJ2-7 fits better; the J call may be wrong. The CDR3 extends over 13 amino acids. CDR1 and CDR2 (germline): MDHEN, SYDVKM. The DNA of the CDR3 is TGTGCCATTGCCGGGTTCCCTTCCTACGAGCAGTACTTC. The encoded protein is CAIAGFPSYEQYF.

In its sample, this clone was seen a few times. This CDR3 is CASSDQGVGVLSEQYF. The CDR3 DNA follows: TGTGCCAGCAGCGACCAGGGAGTGGGAGTCTTGAGCGAGCAGTACTTC. The chain combines TRBV7-3 with TRBJ2-7; possibly TRBD1 or TRBD2 for D (5 bases each). The V and J ends lost 5 bases and 6 bases respectively, with 23 bases between them. The CDR3 totals 16 residues. Germline assignment: CDR1 SGHTA and CDR2 FQGTGA.

This clone was seen only once. The CDR3 sequence: CASSLTGFTEAFF. CDR3 sequence (DNA): TGTGCCAGCAGCCTGACTGGTTTCACTGAAGCTTTCTTT. The chain links TRBV2 to TRBJ1-1, with D unclear. Trimming took 6 bases from V and 4 from J, leaving 12 bases between them. Germline V gene data show CDR1 as SNHLY and CDR2 as FYNNEI. The CDR3 is 13 amino acids.

Concerning this clone: Other DNA sequences of this sample code for an identical CDR3. This chain joins TRBV11-2 and TRBJ2-7; the D call may be TRBD1 or TRBD2 (5 bases each). The germline CDR1 and CDR2 sequences are SGHAT and FQNNGV. CDR3 length: 17 amino acids. Deletions cut 3 bases from V and 7 bases from J, with 25 bases between. The CDR3 region has the DNA TGTGCCAGCAGCTTCCCAGGGACGGGGCAGCGCCTTGGTGAGCAGTACTTC. It encodes CASSFPGTGQRLGEQYF.

The chain joins TRBV29-1 to TRBJ2-1, with TRBD1 matching 12 bases. J was trimmed by 9 bases and V by 3 bases; bases with no gene match: 6. This CDR3 contains 14 residues. Germline assignment: CDR1 SQVTM and CDR2 ANQGSEA. The CDR3 sequence: CSVDSGQGALEQFF. The CDR3 coding sequence is TGCAGCGTTGACTCGGGACAGGGGGCTCTTGAGCAGTTCTTC.

The gene calls are TRBV6-6 and TRBJ1-1; perhaps TRBD1 as D (6 bases). This CDR3 contains 12 residues. Between the trimmed V and J ends, which lost 8 bases and 2 bases, there was a span of 9 bases. CDR1 and CDR2 (germline): MNHNY, SVGAGI (reference sequence). CDR3 bases: TGTGCCAGCCACAGGGAAAACACTGAAGCTTTCTTT. Translated, it gives CASHRENTEAFF.

The chain employs TRBV11-3 and TRBJ2-7, with TRBD1 matching over 9 bases. The CDR3 consists of 14 residues. V gave up 5 bases and J gave up 0 bases; unmatched junction bases: 2. In germline, CDR1 is SGHNT, CDR2 YENEEA. In DNA, the CDR3 is TGTGCCAGCAGCCCGGGACAGGGCTCCTACGAGCAGTACTTC. Its protein product is CASSPGQGSYEQYF.

The chain uses TRBV5-4 and TRBJ2-7; 7 bases fit TRBD1. The CDR3 contains 15 residues. The germline CDR1 and CDR2 sequences are SGHNT and YYREEE (reference sequence). Germline trimming cut 0 bases from V and 2 bases from J; bases unmatched to any gene: 5. CDR3 DNA: TGTGCCAGCAGCTTGGGCGACAGGGCGGCCTACGAGCAGTACTTC. Amino acid sequence: CASSLGDRAAYEQYF.

DNA for the CDR3: TGTGCCAGCAGTATGGGGGGGATCTCCTACGAGCAGTACTTC. Residues: CASSMGGISYEQYF. The J gene is TRBJ2-7, the V gene TRBV6-5; TRBD2 matches 7 bases. This CDR3 comprises 14 residues. The V gene end was trimmed by 5 bases and the J gene end by 0 bases; junction bases not matched to a gene: 4. CDR1 and CDR2 from the germline V gene are MNHEY and SVGAGI.

V and J are TRBV19 and TRBJ2-5; 9 nucleotides line up with TRBD2. CDR3 length: 16 residues. V was pared by 3 bases and J by 5 bases, with 10 bases of the junction left unmatched. Per germline, CDR1 LNHDA and CDR2 SQIVND (reference sequence). The CDR3 DNA is TGTGCCAGTAGTATTGTTGGGACTAGCTTCGCGGAGACCCAGTACTTC. Translating it yields CASSIVGTSFAETQYF.

The J gene is TRBJ1-4, the V gene TRBV4-1, with D possibly TRBD1 on 6 matching bases. The CDR3 contains 14 residues. Looked up from germline, CDR1 is MGHRA and CDR2 is YSYEKL. The ends were cut back, 4 bases at V and 10 bases at J, with 16 bases in the middle. CDR3 amino acids: CASSRQDIEGKLFF. CDR3 in DNA: TGCGCCAGCAGCCGACAGGACATAGAAGGAAAACTGTTTTTT.

The V and J genes are TRBV10-2 and TRBJ2-1; 14 positions agree with TRBD2. CDR3 size: 15 residues. From germline, CDR1 is WSHSY and CDR2 SAAADI. V gave up 8 bases and J gave up 9 bases; unmatched junction bases: 9. The CDR3 reads CASYRLAGGRGEQFF. In DNA form, the CDR3 reads TGCGCCAGCTACCGACTAGCGGGGGGGAGGGGTGAGCAGTTCTTC.